The TCR beta chain described here comes from a study of T cell responses to AZD1222 COVID-19 vaccine. Study-wide points: There were mostly white British donors and more females than males, and clonal diversity was possibly underestimated. Repertoires in all cases were sampled only once the peak T cell response had passed.

Points on this clone: No antigen is known for it. The same CDR3 also results from other DNA sequences found in this sample.

Germline CDR1 is SEHNR and CDR2 is FQNEAQ (reference sequence). V lost 3 bases and J 8 bases, leaving 7 bases between the germline ends. The CDR3 is made up of 11 amino acids. Method: immunoSEQ multiplex PCR; TCRdb's copy keeps in-frame clones and lacks some. The sample has nearly 100,000 clones; over 75% are singletons. The chain employs TRBV7-9 and TRBJ1-1; no clear D gene. Sequenced material: peripheral blood, taken on day 0 of AZD1222 vaccination. This TCR was recovered from an adult in good health. The CDR3 sequence is CASSFNPEAFF. The CDR3 DNA reads as TGTGCCAGCAGCTTCAACCCCGAAGCTTTCTTT.